This is a list of T cell receptor beta chains from one sample in a study of CD8 T cells in ankylosing spondylitis. Each CDR3 protein gets one entry after TCRdb re-called the 5' RACE reads with MiXCR. The sample includes over 600,000 distinct CDR3 sequences, over 15% seen only once; the top ten take over 15%. Sequencing was performed on blood, either unsorted or a sorted T cell fraction (not recorded which). The source is a male donor with ankylosing spondylitis. The CDR3 runs from the conserved cysteine through the conserved F or W. A D gene is named only where the DNA matches it firmly. For some rows the clone size is stated as once, few or many, or as a class when expanded; others skip it.

J: TRBJ2-7; size: few; D: -; length: 12; V: TRBV2; DNA: TGTGCCAGCAGGGGGCCTTTCTACGAGCAGTACTTC; CDR3: CASRGPFYEQYF
J: TRBJ2-3; size: -; D: TRBD2; length: 18; V: TRBV4-1; DNA: TGCGCCAGCAGCCAAGGGAAGAGAGCGGGACTTAGCACAGATACGCAGTATTTT; CDR3: CASSQGKRAGLSTDTQYF
J: TRBJ2-3; size: -; D: TRBD1; length: 14; V: TRBV6-1; DNA: TGTGCCAGCAGGCTCGGGACAGGAGACGATACGCAGTATTTT; CDR3: CASRLGTGDDTQYF
J: TRBJ1-2; size: -; D: TRBD1; length: 16; V: TRBV6-5; DNA: TGTGCCAGCAGTTACTCGGTTACAGGGGGGGTCTATGGCTACACCTTC; CDR3: CASSYSVTGGVYGYTF
J: TRBJ2-3; size: few; D: -; length: 15; V: TRBV12-3/TRBV12-4; DNA: TGTGCCAGCAGTTCTACTGGAGGGTTCACAGATACGCAGTATTTT; CDR3: CASSSTGGFTDTQYF
J: TRBJ2-4; size: -; D: -; length: 15; V: TRBV5-1; DNA: TGCGCGATCAGGCAACATCACCTAGCCAAAAACATTCAGTACTTC; CDR3: CAIRQHHLAKNIQYF
J: TRBJ2-2; size: few; D: TRBD1; length: 14; V: TRBV5-1; DNA: TGCGCCAGCTTCACAGGGGCTGGAACCGGGGAGCTGTTTTTT; CDR3: CASFTGAGTGELFF
J: TRBJ2-7; size: few; D: TRBD1; length: 14; V: TRBV6-1; DNA: TGTGCCAGCAGCAACAGGGGATCCGACTACGAGCAGTACTTC; CDR3: CASSNRGSDYEQYF
J: TRBJ1-1; size: -; D: -; length: 12; V: TRBV14; DNA: TGTGCCAGCAGCCAGAAGTACACTGAAGCTTTCTTT; CDR3: CASSQKYTEAFF
J: TRBJ2-1; size: few; D: -; length: 12; V: TRBV10-3; DNA: TGTGCCATCAGTGACTTAGCTCATGAGCAGTTCTTC; CDR3: CAISDLAHEQFF
J: TRBJ1-1; size: -; D: -; length: 13; V: TRBV29-1; DNA: TGCAGCGTTGATGCAGGGGAAGGCACTGAAGCTTTCTTT; CDR3: CSVDAGEGTEAFF
J: TRBJ2-1; size: -; D: -; length: 12; V: TRBV7-2; DNA: TGTGCCAGCAGCATTACAGGGAATGAGCAGTTCTTC; CDR3: CASSITGNEQFF
J: TRBJ2-2; size: few; D: -; length: 16; V: TRBV4-2; DNA: TGTGCCAGCAGCCATGTCCTAGCGGTAGGGGGCGGGGAGCTGTTTTTT; CDR3: CASSHVLAVGGGELFF
J: TRBJ2-1; size: -; D: -; length: 15; V: TRBV12-3/TRBV12-4; DNA: TGTGCCAGCGGCCGGCGGACTAACTCCTACAATGAGCAGTTCTTC; CDR3: CASGRRTNSYNEQFF
J: TRBJ2-1; size: -; D: -; length: 12; V: TRBV12-3/TRBV12-4; DNA: TGTGCCAGCAGGCTGGGGTGGAATGAGCAGTTCTTC; CDR3: CASRLGWNEQFF
J: TRBJ1-5; size: few; D: -; length: 15; V: TRBV19; DNA: TGTGCCAGTAGTATAACAGCTTATAGCAATCAGCCCCAGCATTTT; CDR3: CASSITAYSNQPQHF
J: TRBJ1-1; size: -; D: -; length: 14; V: TRBV4-1; DNA: TGCGCCAGCAGCCAAGCAGGGCCGGCCACTGAAGCTTTCTTT; CDR3: CASSQAGPATEAFF
J: TRBJ2-7; size: -; D: -; length: 17; V: TRBV5-6; DNA: TGTGCCAGCAGCTTGGCCATCGGGGTCCTCGATGCCTACGAGCAGTACTTC; CDR3: CASSLAIGVLDAYEQYF
J: TRBJ2-3; size: -; D: TRBD1; length: 14; V: TRBV5-1; DNA: TGCGCCAGCCGCCCGGGACAGGACACAGATACGCAGTATTTT; CDR3: CASRPGQDTDTQYF
J: TRBJ2-7; size: few; D: TRBD2; length: 15; V: TRBV4-2; DNA: TGTGCCAGCAGCCGACTAGCGGGAGGGCAAGACGAGCAGTACTTC; CDR3: CASSRLAGGQDEQYF
J: TRBJ2-7; size: -; D: TRBD1; length: 16; V: TRBV2; DNA: TGTGCCAGCAATCCAGGAAGACAGGGGGCCTGGTACGAGCAGTACTTC; CDR3: CASNPGRQGAWYEQYF
J: TRBJ2-1; size: -; D: TRBD2; length: 17; V: TRBV6-1; DNA: TGTGCCAGCAGTCCCCGGGGTAGCGGGAGGGCCGACAATGAGCAGTTCTTC; CDR3: CASSPRGSGRADNEQFF
J: TRBJ2-2; size: -; D: -; length: 17; V: TRBV18; DNA: TGTGCCAGCTCACTAGAGCGGGGACAGATGAACACCGGGGAGCTGTTTTTT; CDR3: CASSLERGQMNTGELFF
J: TRBJ2-7; size: few; D: TRBD2; length: 17; V: TRBV20-1; DNA: TGCAGTGCTAGAGTTCCGGGACTAGCGAGCACAGGACGCGAGCAGTACTTC; CDR3: CSARVPGLASTGREQYF
J: TRBJ2-7; size: -; D: TRBD2; length: 14; V: TRBV20-1; DNA: TGCAGTGCTAATGTCTGGCGGGAGCTCCCCGAGCAGTACTTC; CDR3: CSANVWRELPEQYF
J: TRBJ2-5; size: few; D: -; length: 12; V: TRBV7-7; DNA: TGTGCTAGCAGCCCAACCCCGGAGACCCAGTACTTC; CDR3: CASSPTPETQYF
J: TRBJ2-1; size: -; D: TRBD1; length: 13; V: TRBV2; DNA: TGTGCCAAGTCGGGACAGGGATACAATGAGCAGTTCTTC; CDR3: CAKSGQGYNEQFF
J: TRBJ2-7; size: few; D: TRBD1; length: 16; V: TRBV7-6; DNA: TGTGCCAGCAGCAAGACAGGGGGCCCATCTTCCTACGAGCAGTACTTC; CDR3: CASSKTGGPSSYEQYF
J: TRBJ1-1; size: few; D: -; length: 13; V: TRBV6-1; DNA: TGTGCCAGCAACGGGGCCATGAACACTGAAGCTTTCTTT; CDR3: CASNGAMNTEAFF
J: TRBJ2-3; size: -; D: -; length: 14; V: TRBV5-1; DNA: TGCGCCAGCACCCTGACTGGTCCGACAGATACGCAGTATTTT; CDR3: CASTLTGPTDTQYF